This TCR beta chain was captured by sequencing in a study of blood T cell repertoires in COVID-19. Authors' analysis steps: Estimation of nucleated cell counts relied on the amplification of reference gene primers. Measured with immunoSEQ multiplex PCR; TCRdb has only the in-frame clones, and not every one. V and J calls and clone size are given by that table; D and trimming were obtained from the DNA. The data hold 60,000 to 85,000 clones, with roughly four fifths observed a single time. Per germline, CDR1 LNHDA and CDR2 SQIVND (reference sequence). After removal of 7 bases from V and 4 bases from J, the junction contained 9 bases not matched to a gene. The CDR3 covers 15 residues.

The chain couples TRBV19 to TRBJ2-1, with 8 bases fitting TRBD2. The TCR originated in a man older than 75 with acute or convalescent COVID-19. Material: peripheral blood. Here the CDR3 DNA reads TGTGCCAGTACGCTTGAAGCGGGAGAATACAATGAGCAGTTCTTC. This encodes CASTLEAGEYNEQFF.